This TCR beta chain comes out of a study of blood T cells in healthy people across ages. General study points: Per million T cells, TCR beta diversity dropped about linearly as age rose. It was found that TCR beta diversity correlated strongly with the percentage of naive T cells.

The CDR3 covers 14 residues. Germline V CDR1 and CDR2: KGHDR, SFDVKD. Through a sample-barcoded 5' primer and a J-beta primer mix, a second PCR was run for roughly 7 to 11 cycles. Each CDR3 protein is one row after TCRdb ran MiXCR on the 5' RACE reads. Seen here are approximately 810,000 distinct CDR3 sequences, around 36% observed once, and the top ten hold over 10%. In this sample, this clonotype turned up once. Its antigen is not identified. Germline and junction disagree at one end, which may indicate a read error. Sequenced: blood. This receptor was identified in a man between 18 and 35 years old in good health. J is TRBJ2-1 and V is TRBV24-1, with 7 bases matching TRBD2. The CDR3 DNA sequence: TGTACCACGGGCCGGCTAGCGGCATACAATGAGCAGTTCTTC. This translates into CTTGRLAAYNEQFF.